Here is one TCR beta chain with its context. The sample is drawn from a study of blood T cell dynamics during melanoma immunotherapy. Overall study: Patients with metastatic melanoma got pembrolizumab or nivolumab-ipilimumab as first-line care.

The time point was: pre-treatment baseline. Disease control meant complete response, partial response or stable disease at 12 weeks. Patients with prior systemic cancer treatment, concomitant immunosuppressants, or other active malignancies were excluded. V shed 2 bases and J 6 bases; nucleotides not matched to a gene: 5. Germline lookup yields CDR1 MDHEN and CDR2 SYDVKM. The CDR3 length is 14 residues. Each bulk PBMC sample had roughly 0.35 ug DNA loaded. Sequenced by immunoSEQ multiplex PCR; TCRdb stores in-frame clones only, minus some. The top ten hold 7.4% of the sample, which has roughly 10,000 clones, 70% to 90% seen once.

Material: blood, obtained from a patient treated with checkpoint blockade. The rearrangement joins TRBV28 to TRBJ2-7, with TRBD2 identical over 9 bases. The sequence came from a human donor with melanoma. CDR3 sequence (DNA): TGTGCCAGCAGTTTAGTAGCGGGAGTCCGCGAGCAGTACTTC. Translation gives CASSLVAGVREQYF.